This T cell receptor beta chain was sequenced in a study of breast tumors, draining lymph nodes, adjacent tissues. One entry per CDR3 protein, called by TCRdb with MiXCR from the multiplex PCR reads. Here the sample spans about 110,000 distinct CDR3 sequences, 30% being singletons. This CDR3 has 14 amino acids. Germline lookup yields CDR1 SEHNR and CDR2 FQNEAQ (reference sequence). After removal of 3 bases from V and 5 bases from J, the junction contained 6 bases not matched to a gene. Samples came from axillary lymph nodes draining the breast cancer. As concerns this clonotype: A much more abundant neighbour one base away suggests this may be a read error. The final CDR3 position lacks the conserved phenylalanine or tryptophan, pointing to a likely read error.

This clonotype originated in a female donor with breast cancer. Some clones in this sample may be carry-over from other donors' samples. The material sequenced was axillary lymph node tissue. The chain carries TRBV7-9 and TRBJ1-1, with 7 bases lining up with TRBD1. Here the CDR3 reads CASSLEGQLTEAFV. DNA of the CDR3: TGTGCCAGCAGCTTGGAGGGACAGTTGACTGAAGCTTTCGTT.